The clone carrying this T cell receptor (beta chain) was seen just once. This CDR3 has 15 amino acids. Trimming left V 5 bases short and J 0 bases short, with 11 bases between. Germline lookup yields CDR1 MNHEY and CDR2 SMNVEV (reference sequence). The data were obtained in a study of T cell changes during pregnancy in multiple sclerosis. The repertoire was sequenced with immunoSEQ multiplex PCR; TCRdb's copy has only in-frame clones and lacks some. Of more than 40,000 clones listed, about 94% are singletons. J is TRBJ2-1 and V is TRBV27, with D possibly TRBD2 on 6 matching bases. Material: CD8+ T cells from peripheral blood mononuclear cells, obtained in the first trimester of pregnancy. The clonotype comes from a female donor with multiple sclerosis, enrolled in a pregnancy study. CDR3 protein: CASSDSDYSYNEQFF. CDR3 nucleotide sequence: TGTGCCAGCAGTGACTCGGACTACTCCTACAATGAGCAGTTCTTC.